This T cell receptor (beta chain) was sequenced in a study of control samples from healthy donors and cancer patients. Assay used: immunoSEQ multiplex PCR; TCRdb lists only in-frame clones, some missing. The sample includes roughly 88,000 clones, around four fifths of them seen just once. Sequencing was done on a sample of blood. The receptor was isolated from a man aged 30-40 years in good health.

CDR3 bases: TGCGCCAGCAGCGTGACAGGAATATTCTACGAGCAGTACTTC. Its translation is CASSVTGIFYEQYF. J is TRBJ2-7 and V is TRBV5-1, with a weak D call TRBD1 (6 bases). CDR1 is SGHRS, CDR2 YFSETQ, per germline. This CDR3 has 14 amino acids. The V end was cut by 4 bases, the J end by 3 bases, with 14 bases between.